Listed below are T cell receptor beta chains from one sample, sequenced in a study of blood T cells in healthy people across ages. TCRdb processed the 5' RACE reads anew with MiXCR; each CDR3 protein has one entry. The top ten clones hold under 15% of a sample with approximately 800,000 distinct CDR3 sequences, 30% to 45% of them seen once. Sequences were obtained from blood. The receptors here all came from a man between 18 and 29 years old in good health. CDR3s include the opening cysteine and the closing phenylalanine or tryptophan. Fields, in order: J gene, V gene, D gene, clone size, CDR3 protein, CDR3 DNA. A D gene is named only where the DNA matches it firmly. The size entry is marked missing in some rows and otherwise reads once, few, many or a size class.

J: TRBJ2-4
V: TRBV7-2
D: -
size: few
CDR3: CASSRRTAEGIQYF
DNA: TGTGCCAGCAGCCGCAGGACAGCCGAGGGCATTCAGTACTTC

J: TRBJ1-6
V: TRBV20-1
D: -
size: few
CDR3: CSARDRRGNSPLHF
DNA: TGCAGTGCTAGAGATCGCAGGGGTAATTCACCCCTCCACTTT

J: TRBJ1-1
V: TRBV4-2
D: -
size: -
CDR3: CAGSQDIRDEAFF
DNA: TGTGCCGGCAGCCAAGATATTCGGGATGAAGCTTTCTTT

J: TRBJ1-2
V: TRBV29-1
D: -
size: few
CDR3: CSVGSGGGRNYGYTF
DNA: TGCAGCGTTGGGTCCGGGGGAGGACGGAACTATGGCTACACCTTC

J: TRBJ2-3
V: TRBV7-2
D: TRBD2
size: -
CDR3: CASSAQTSGITDTQYF
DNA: TGTGCCAGCAGCGCACAGACTAGCGGGATCACAGATACGCAGTATTTT

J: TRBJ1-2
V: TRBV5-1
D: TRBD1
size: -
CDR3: CVSSLGSERGQANYGYTF
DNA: TGCGTCAGCAGCTTGGGCAGTGAAAGGGGGCAAGCTAACTATGGCTACACCTTC

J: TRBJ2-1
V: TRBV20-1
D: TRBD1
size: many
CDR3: CSARAPGGSWNEQFF
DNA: TGCAGTGCTAGAGCCCCAGGGGGCAGCTGGAATGAGCAGTTCTTC

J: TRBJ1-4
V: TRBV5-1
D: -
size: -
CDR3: CASSFTGEEKLFF
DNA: TGCGCCAGCAGCTTTACGGGAGAGGAAAAACTGTTTTTT

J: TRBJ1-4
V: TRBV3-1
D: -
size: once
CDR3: CASSPLRSRGDEKLFF
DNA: TGTGCCAGCAGCCCCCTACGGAGTCGTGGGGATGAAAAACTGTTTTTT

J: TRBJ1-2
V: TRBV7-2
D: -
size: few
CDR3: CASSFPPGTNYGYTF
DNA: TGTGCCAGCAGCTTCCCACCGGGGACAAACTATGGCTACACCTTC

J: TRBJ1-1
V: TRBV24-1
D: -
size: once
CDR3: CATSARGQRTFF
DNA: TGTGCCACCAGTGCACGAGGACAGAGAACTTTCTTT

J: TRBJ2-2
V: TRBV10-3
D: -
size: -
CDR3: CATINNTGELFF
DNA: TGTGCCACCATAAATAACACCGGGGAGCTGTTTTTT

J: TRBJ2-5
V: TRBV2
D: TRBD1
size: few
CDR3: CASRDRGGEETQYF
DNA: TGTGCCAGCAGGGACAGGGGGGGCGAAGAGACCCAGTACTTC

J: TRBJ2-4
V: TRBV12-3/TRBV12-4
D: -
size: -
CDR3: CASSLVGYIQYF
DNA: TGTGCCAGCAGTTTAGTAGGCTACATTCAGTACTTC

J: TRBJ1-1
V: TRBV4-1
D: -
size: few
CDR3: CASSQDSGRAKTEAFF
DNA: TGCGCCAGCAGCCAAGATAGCGGCAGGGCGAAGACTGAAGCTTTCTTT

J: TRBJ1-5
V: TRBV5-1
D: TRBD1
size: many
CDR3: CASSLDRGRNQPQHF
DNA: TGCGCCAGCAGCTTGGACAGGGGGCGCAATCAGCCCCAGCATTTT

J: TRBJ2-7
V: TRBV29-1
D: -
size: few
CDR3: CSFLGSNEQYF
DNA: TGCAGCTTCTTAGGTTCTAATGAGCAGTACTTC

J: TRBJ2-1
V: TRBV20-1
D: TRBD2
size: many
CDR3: CSASGTSGYNEQFF
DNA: TGCAGTGCTTCCGGGACTAGCGGCTACAATGAGCAGTTCTTC

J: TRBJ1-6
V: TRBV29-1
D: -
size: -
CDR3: CSVEEGPTSPLHF
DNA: TGCAGTGTTGAAGAGGGACCGACCTCACCCCTCCACTTT

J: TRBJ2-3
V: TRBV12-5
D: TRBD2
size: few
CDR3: CASGLGKLGGSTDTQYF
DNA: TGTGCTAGTGGTTTGGGAAAACTCGGGGGGAGCACAGATACGCAGTATTTT

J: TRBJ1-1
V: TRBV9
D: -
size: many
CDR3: CASSVSRNTEAFF
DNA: TGTGCCAGCAGCGTATCCAGGAACACTGAAGCTTTCTTT

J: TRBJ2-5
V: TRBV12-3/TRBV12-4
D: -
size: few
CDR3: CASSLGTSLMETQYF
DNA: TGTGCCAGCAGTTTGGGCACGTCGTTAATGGAGACCCAGTACTTC

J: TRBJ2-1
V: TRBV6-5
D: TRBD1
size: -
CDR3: CASSYIDRGSHNEQFF
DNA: TGTGCCAGCAGTTACATCGACAGGGGTTCCCACAATGAGCAGTTCTTC

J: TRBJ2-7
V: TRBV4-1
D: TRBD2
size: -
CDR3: CASSQDRSSGANYNEQYF
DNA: TGCGCCAGCAGCCAAGATCGTTCCAGCGGGGCTAACTACAATGAGCAGTACTTC

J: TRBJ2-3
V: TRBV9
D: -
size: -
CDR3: CASTTWEGGDTQYF
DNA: TGTGCCAGCACCACTTGGGAAGGTGGCGATACGCAGTATTTT

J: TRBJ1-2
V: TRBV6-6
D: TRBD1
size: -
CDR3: CASSLTTGGVEDYTF
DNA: TGTGCCAGCAGTCTGACGACAGGGGGGGTTGAAGACTACACCTTC

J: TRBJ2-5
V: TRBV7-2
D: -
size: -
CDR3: CASSFAGTQYF
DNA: TGTGCCAGCAGCTTTGCTGGGACCCAGTACTTC

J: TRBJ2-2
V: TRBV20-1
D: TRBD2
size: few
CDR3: CSAGTSGNTGELFF
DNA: TGCAGTGCCGGGACTAGCGGCAACACCGGGGAGCTGTTTTTT

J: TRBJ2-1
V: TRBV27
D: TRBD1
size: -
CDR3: CASSPRQGQTYEQFF
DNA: TGTGCCAGCAGTCCGAGACAGGGCCAAACCTACGAGCAGTTCTTC

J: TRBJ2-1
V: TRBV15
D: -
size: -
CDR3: CATSSTTRQFF
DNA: TGTGCCACCAGCAGTACGACTAGACAGTTCTTC

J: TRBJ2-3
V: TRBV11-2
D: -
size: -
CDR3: CAGSSLGLRGDTQYF
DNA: TGTGCCGGCAGCTCACTTGGACTAAGAGGGGATACGCAGTATTTT

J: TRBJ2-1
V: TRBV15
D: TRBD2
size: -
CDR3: CATSREGLAGYNEQFF
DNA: TGTGCCACCAGCAGAGAGGGGCTAGCGGGGTACAATGAGCAGTTCTTC

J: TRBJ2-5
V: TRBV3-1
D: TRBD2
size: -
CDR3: CASSQDWGTSLETQYF
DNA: TGTGCCAGCAGCCAAGATTGGGGGACTAGTTTAGAGACCCAGTACTTC

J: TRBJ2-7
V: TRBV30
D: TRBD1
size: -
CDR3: CAWVGTGTYEQYF
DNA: TGTGCCTGGGTCGGGACAGGGACCTACGAGCAGTACTTC

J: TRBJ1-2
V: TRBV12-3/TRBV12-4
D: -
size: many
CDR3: CASSLAQIGYGYTF
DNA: TGTGCCAGCAGTTTAGCGCAGATCGGCTATGGCTACACCTTC

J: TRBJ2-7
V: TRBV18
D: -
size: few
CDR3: CASSPPFGPSSYEQYF
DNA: TGTGCCAGCTCACCACCGTTTGGACCCAGCTCCTACGAGCAGTACTTC

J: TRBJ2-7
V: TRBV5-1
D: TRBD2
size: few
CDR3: CASSLFTLLAGDHNEQYF
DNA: TGCGCCAGCAGCTTGTTTACACTCCTAGCGGGGGATCACAATGAGCAGTACTTC

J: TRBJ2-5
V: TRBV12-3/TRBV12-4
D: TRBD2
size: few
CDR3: CASSSGGGESETQYF
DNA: TGTGCCAGCAGTTCGGGGGGGGGCGAGTCGGAGACCCAGTACTTC

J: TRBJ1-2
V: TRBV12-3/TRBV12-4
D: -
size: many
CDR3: CASSSGGALPYGYTF
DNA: TGTGCCAGCAGTTCCGGGGGCGCGTTGCCGTATGGCTACACCTTC

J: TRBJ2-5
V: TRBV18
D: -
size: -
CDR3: CASSPPEWETQYF
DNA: TGTGCCAGCTCACCACCGGAGTGGGAGACCCAGTACTTC

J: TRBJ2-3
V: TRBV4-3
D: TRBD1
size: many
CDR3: CASSQGQGPTNTQYF
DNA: TGCGCCAGCAGCCAAGGACAGGGCCCCACGAATACGCAGTATTTT

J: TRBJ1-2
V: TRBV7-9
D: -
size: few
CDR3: CASSSGTTPPFYGYTF
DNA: TGTGCCAGCAGCTCCGGGACAACTCCTCCCTTCTATGGCTACACCTTC

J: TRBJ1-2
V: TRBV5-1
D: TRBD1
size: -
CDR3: CASSWGAGGDAGYTF
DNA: TGCGCCAGCAGCTGGGGGGCAGGGGGCGACGCTGGCTACACCTTC

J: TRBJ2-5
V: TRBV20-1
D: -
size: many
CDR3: CSAPLVPQETQYF
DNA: TGCAGTGCTCCACTAGTCCCACAAGAGACCCAGTACTTC

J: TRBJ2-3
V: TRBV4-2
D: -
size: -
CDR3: CASSPSQRAADTQYF
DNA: TGTGCCAGCAGCCCTTCTCAACGAGCGGCAGATACGCAGTATTTT

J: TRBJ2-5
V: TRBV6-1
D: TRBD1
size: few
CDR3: CASSSLGQMRRETQYF
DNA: TGTGCCAGCAGTTCCCTGGGACAGATGAGGAGGGAGACCCAGTACTTC

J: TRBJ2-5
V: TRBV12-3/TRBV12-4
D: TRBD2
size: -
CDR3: CASIIGTSWGEQYF
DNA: TGTGCCAGCATCATAGGGACTAGCTGGGGTGAGCAGTACTTC

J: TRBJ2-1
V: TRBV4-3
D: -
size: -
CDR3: CASSQDPIAAYEQFF
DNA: TGCGCCAGCAGCCAAGATCCCATCGCCGCGTATGAGCAGTTCTTC

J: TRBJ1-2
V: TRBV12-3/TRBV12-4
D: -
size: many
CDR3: CASSPTRTGDGYTF
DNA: TGTGCCAGCAGTCCTACACGTACCGGAGATGGCTACACCTTC

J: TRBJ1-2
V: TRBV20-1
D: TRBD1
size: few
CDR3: CSAPLTGFYGYTF
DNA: TGCAGTGCTCCGTTGACAGGGTTCTATGGCTACACCTTC

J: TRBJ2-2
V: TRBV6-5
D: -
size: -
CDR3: CAGVEPNTGELFF
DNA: TGTGCCGGCGTCGAACCGAACACCGGGGAGCTGTTTTTT

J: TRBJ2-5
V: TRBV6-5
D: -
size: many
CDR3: CASSYFPLRHGQETQYF
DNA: TGTGCCAGCAGTTATTTCCCCCTAAGACACGGACAAGAGACCCAGTACTTC

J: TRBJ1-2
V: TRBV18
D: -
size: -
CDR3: CASSPMRGGTNNYGYTF
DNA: TGTGCCAGCTCGCCAATGCGAGGTGGAACGAATAACTATGGCTACACCTTC

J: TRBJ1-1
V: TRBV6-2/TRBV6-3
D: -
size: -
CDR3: CASSVPEGDTEAFF
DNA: TGTGCCAGCAGTGTACCCGAAGGGGACACTGAAGCTTTCTTT

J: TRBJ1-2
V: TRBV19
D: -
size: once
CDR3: CASSGRKNRGYTF
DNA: TGTGCCAGTAGCGGACGGAAGAACCGGGGCTACACCTTC